Sequencing of this T cell receptor beta chain was carried out in a study of T cells after posttransplantation cyclophosphamide. Points from the study as a whole: Tissue-infiltrating T cells from skin or gut overlapped little with blood T cells.

Assay: immunoSEQ multiplex PCR; the TCRdb copy retains only in-frame clones and omits some. Of under 20,000 clones listed, 94% were seen once; the top ten hold 0.27%. As regards this clone: Its antigen is as yet unknown.

Germline V gene lookup returns CDR1 ENHRY and CDR2 SYGVKD. The CDR3 sequence is 16 residues long. Cells defined as naive were viable CD3+CD4+ or CD3+CD8+ and CCR7+CD45RA+CD45RO-CD95-CD27+CD28+. The V gene is TRBV10-3, the J gene TRBJ2-5, with TRBD2 as a possible D gene (5 bases). The assigned J gene may be wrong: the sequence end matches TRBJ2-7 better. The sample was naive CD4+ T cells sorted from blood. This TCR was recovered from a woman aged 45 to 65 in good health and a related stem cell transplant donor. The CDR3 loop is CAISGGESLSSYEQYF. CDR3 coding DNA: TGTGCCATCAGTGGGGGAGAATCTCTTAGCTCCTACGAGCAGTACTTC.